This T cell receptor (beta chain) stems from a study of T cell repertoires in cytomegalovirus infection. A single record per CDR3 protein comes from TCRdb applying MiXCR to the reads. The sample gives 290,000 or so distinct CDR3 sequences, about a quarter of which show up once; approximately 13% is in the top ten. Ten or more counts support this clonotype. Trimming left V 2 bases short and J 13 bases short, with 18 bases between. From germline, CDR1 is SEHNR and CDR2 FQNEAQ (reference sequence). The CDR3 sequence is 14 residues long. Sequences were obtained from PBMCs. The sequence was collected from a human donor in good health (CMV status not recorded). Some clones in this sample may be carry-over from other donors' samples. The chain employs TRBV7-9 and TRBJ2-1; D gene unclear. In DNA, the CDR3 is TGTGCCAGCAGCTTATCTCTCCGGAAAAAAAGTCAGTTCTTC. It translates to CASSLSLRKKSQFF.